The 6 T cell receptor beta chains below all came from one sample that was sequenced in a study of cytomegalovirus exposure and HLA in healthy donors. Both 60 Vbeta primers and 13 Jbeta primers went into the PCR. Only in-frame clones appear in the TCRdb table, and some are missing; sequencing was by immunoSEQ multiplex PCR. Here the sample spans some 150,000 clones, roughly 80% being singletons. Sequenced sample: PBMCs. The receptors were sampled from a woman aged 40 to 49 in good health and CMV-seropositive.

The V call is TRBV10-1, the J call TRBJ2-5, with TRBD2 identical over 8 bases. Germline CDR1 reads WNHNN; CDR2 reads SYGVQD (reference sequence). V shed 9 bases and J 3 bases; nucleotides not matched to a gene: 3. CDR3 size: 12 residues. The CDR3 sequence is CASPGLEETQYF. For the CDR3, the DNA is TGCGCCAGTCCGGGACTAGAAGAGACCCAGTACTTC.

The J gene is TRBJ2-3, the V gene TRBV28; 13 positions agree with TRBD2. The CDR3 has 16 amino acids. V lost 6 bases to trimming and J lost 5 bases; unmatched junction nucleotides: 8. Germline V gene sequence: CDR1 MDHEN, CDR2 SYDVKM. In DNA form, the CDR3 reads TGTGCCAGCAGCCCGGTCGGACTAGCGGGAGAAGATACGCAGTATTTT. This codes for CASSPVGLAGEDTQYF.

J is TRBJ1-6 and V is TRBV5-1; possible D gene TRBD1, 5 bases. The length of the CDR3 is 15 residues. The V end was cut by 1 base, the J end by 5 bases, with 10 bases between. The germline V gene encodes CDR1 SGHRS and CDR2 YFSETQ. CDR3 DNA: TGCGCCAGCAGCTTGTTGCAGGACAATAATTCACCCCTCCACTTT. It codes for CASSLLQDNNSPLHF.

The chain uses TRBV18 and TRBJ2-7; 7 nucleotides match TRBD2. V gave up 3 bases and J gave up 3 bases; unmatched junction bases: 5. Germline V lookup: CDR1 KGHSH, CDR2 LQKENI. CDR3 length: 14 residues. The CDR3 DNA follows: TGTGCCAGCTCACCGTTGAGCGGGATCTACGAGCAGTACTTC. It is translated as CASSPLSGIYEQYF.

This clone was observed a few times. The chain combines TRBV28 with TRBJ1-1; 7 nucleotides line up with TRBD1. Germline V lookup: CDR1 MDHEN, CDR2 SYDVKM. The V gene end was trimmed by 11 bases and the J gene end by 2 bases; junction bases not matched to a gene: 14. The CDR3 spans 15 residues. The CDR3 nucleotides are TGTGCCGCCTCAGGGGGAGTCGCCCTCAACACTGAAGCTTTCTTT. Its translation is CAASGGVALNTEAFF. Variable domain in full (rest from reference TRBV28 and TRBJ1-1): DVKVTQSSRYLVKRTGEKVFLECVQDMDHENMFWYRQDPGLGLRLIYFSYDVKMKEKGDIPEGYSVSREKKERFSLILESASTNQTSMYLCAASGGVALNTEAFFGQGTRLTVV.

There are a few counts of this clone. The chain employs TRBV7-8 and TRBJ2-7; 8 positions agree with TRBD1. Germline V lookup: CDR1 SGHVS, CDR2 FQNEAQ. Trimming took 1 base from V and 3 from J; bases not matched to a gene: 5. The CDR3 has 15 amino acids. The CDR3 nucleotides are TGTGCCAGCAGCTTAGGGGACAGGCCCTACTACGAGCAGTACTTC. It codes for CASSLGDRPYYEQYF.